Sequencing of this T cell receptor (beta chain) was carried out in a study of blood T cells in healthy people across ages. V shed 1 base, J shed 0 bases, and the junction held 18 bases outside the gene matches. This CDR3 comprises 20 residues. Germline CDR1 reads LGHNA; CDR2 reads YSLEER. Extracted total RNA amounted to at least 5 micrograms for each sample. A J-beta primer mix and a sample-barcoded 5' primer were used in a second PCR of about 6 to 12 cycles. A single record per CDR3 protein comes from TCRdb applying MiXCR to the 5' RACE reads. The sample shows about 680,000 distinct CDR3 sequences, approximately 50% of them seen only once.

The sequence was collected from an older woman in good health. The chain links TRBV4-3 to TRBJ2-7, with 7 bases lining up with TRBD2. The sequencing sample was made of blood. The CDR3 nucleotides are TGCGCCAGCAGCCAAGCGGCCTCGGGGGGAAGCCACCTGAGCTCCTACGAGCAGTACTTC. Translating it yields CASSQAASGGSHLSSYEQYF.